Below are 21 T cell receptor beta chains sequenced from a single sample in a study of cytomegalovirus exposure and HLA in healthy donors. Vbeta (60) and Jbeta (13) primers were used in the PCR. Produced via immunoSEQ multiplex PCR; TCRdb's table is partial and in-frame only. Among some 130,000 clones listed, about 80% were seen once. The sequenced material came from PBMCs. Receptors originate from a man aged 25 to 45 in good health and CMV-seronegative.

This chain uses TRBV28 with TRBJ2-5; D gene unclear. The CDR3 length is 15 residues. Germline V CDR1 and CDR2: MDHEN, SYDVKM. The germline V and J ends were trimmed by 5 bases and 3 bases, with 16 bases remaining between them. The CDR3 region has the DNA TGTGCCAGCAGTCACCTGGGCCCGCAAGAAGAGACCCAGTACTTC. Translating gives CASSHLGPQEETQYF.

The CDR3 nucleotides are TGTGCCAGCAGTGAAGGGCAGGGAGGCTACGAGCAGTACTTC. Residues: CASSEGQGGYEQYF. The V and J genes are TRBV6-1 and TRBJ2-7; possibly TRBD2 for D (6 bases). V was shortened by 1 base and J by 3 bases, with 10 bases between the two germline ends. CDR1 MNHNS and CDR2 SASEGT come from the germline V gene. The CDR3 sequence is 14 residues long.

The chain carries TRBV5-1 and TRBJ2-5; no clear D gene. Trimming removed 4 bases from V and 3 bases from J, with 13 bases in between. The CDR3 extends over 14 amino acids. Germline loops: CDR1 SGHRS, CDR2 YFSETQ. CDR3 DNA: TGCGCCAGCAGCCCCGCCGTCGGTAAAGAGACCCAGTACTTC. Residues: CASSPAVGKETQYF.

This clone was picked up a small number of times. The chain links TRBV28 to TRBJ2-7; 7 nucleotides line up with TRBD1. Losses at the gene ends were 2 bases for V and 2 bases for J; bases not matched to a gene: 3. This CDR3 contains 14 residues. Germline CDR1 and CDR2: MDHEN and SYDVKM. The CDR3 sequence: CASSLAGGTYEQYF. The CDR3 nucleotides read TGTGCCAGCAGTTTAGCAGGGGGTACCTACGAGCAGTACTTC.

J is TRBJ2-1 and V is TRBV6-6, with TRBD2 matching over 11 bases. CDR1 is MNHNY and CDR2 is SVGAGI in the germline V gene (reference sequence). The length of the CDR3 is 16 residues. The junction had 4 bases not matched to a gene; V was cut back by 1 base and J by 5 bases. CDR3 DNA: TGTGCCAGCAGTTACTTGGCACTAGCGGGAGACAATGAGCAGTTCTTC. This codes for CASSYLALAGDNEQFF.

V gene TRBV9 combines with J gene TRBJ2-2; 7 bases agree with TRBD1. In germline, CDR1 is SGDLS, CDR2 YYNGEE. Trimming removed 0 bases from V and 6 bases from J; junction bases left unmatched: 5. CDR3 size: 15 residues. Here the CDR3 reads CASSVDRGRAGELFF. The CDR3 nucleotides read TGTGCCAGCAGCGTAGACAGGGGAAGGGCCGGGGAGCTGTTTTTT.

The chain links TRBV30 to TRBJ2-7; 10 nucleotides match TRBD1. CDR1 is GTSNPN, CDR2 SVGIG, per germline (reference sequence). This CDR3 contains 15 residues. The V and J ends lost 1 base and 2 bases, in that order; junction bases with no gene match: 5. In nucleotides, the CDR3 is TGTGCCTGGAGTGGGTCCGGGACAGGGGCCTACGAGCAGTACTTC. It encodes CAWSGSGTGAYEQYF.

This clone was counted between two and nine times. V gene TRBV7-2 combines with J gene TRBJ1-2; D call uncertain. The CDR3 runs 13 residues. Trimming cost V 5 bases and J 7 bases, with 14 bases left between them. Germline CDR1 is SGHTA and CDR2 is FQGNSA. The CDR3 coding sequence is TGTGCCAGCAGCCCCGACAAGAATCTTGGCTACACCTTC. Encoded protein: CASSPDKNLGYTF.

The sample holds a few counts of this clone. This chain connects TRBV19 to TRBJ1-1; the D gene is possibly TRBD1 (6 bases). Germline CDR1 and CDR2: LNHDA and SQIVND (reference sequence). This CDR3 comprises 15 residues. Deletions cut 2 bases from V and 1 base from J, with 11 bases between. In nucleotides, the CDR3 is TGTGCCAGTAGTATATTGGGGGCCCCGAACACTGAAGCTTTCTTT. This sequence encodes CASSILGAPNTEAFF.

J is TRBJ2-7 and V is TRBV7-6, with D possibly TRBD1 on 6 matching bases. Trimming removed 5 bases at V and 2 bases at J, with 10 bases between. Germline CDR1 is SGHVS and CDR2 is FNYEAQ. The CDR3 loop spans 13 amino acids. The CDR3 loop is CASSRTATYEQYF. The CDR3 DNA reads as TGTGCCAGCAGCCGGACAGCTACCTACGAGCAGTACTTC. Full variable domain (missing parts from reference TRBV7-6 and TRBJ2-7): GAGVSQSPRYKVTKRGQDVALRCDPISGHVSLYWYRQALGQGPEFLTYFNYEAQQDKSGLPNDRFSAERPEGSISTLTIQRTEQRDSAMYRCASSRTATYEQYFGPGTRLTVT.

J is TRBJ1-5 and V is TRBV28, with 7 bases fitting TRBD1. V trimming: 5 bases; J trimming: 0 bases; junction bases outside the gene matches: 10. Germline assignment: CDR1 MDHEN and CDR2 SYDVKM. The CDR3 spans 17 residues. CDR3 in DNA: TGTGCCAGCAGTACAGGGACAGCTGTCTTTAGCAATCAGCCCCAGCATTTT. It is translated as CASSTGTAVFSNQPQHF.

The V gene is TRBV7-2, the J gene TRBJ2-2; 8 positions agree with TRBD2. V dropped 5 bases and J dropped 3; count of bases not matched to a gene: 2. The CDR3 consists of 14 residues. CDR1 is SGHTA, CDR2 FQGNSA, per germline. In DNA form, the CDR3 reads TGTGCCAGCAGCCAGACTAGCGACACCGGGGAGCTGTTTTTT. Its translation is CASSQTSDTGELFF.

This clone was counted a few times. The chain combines TRBV6-1 with TRBJ1-1; no firm D call. Germline V gives CDR1 MNHNS, CDR2 SASEGT. The CDR3 extends over 13 amino acids. Trimming took 4 bases from V and 1 from J, leaving 7 bases between them. The CDR3 region is CASSGRSNTEAFF. In DNA, the CDR3 is TGTGCCAGCAGTGGGCGGTCGAACACTGAAGCTTTCTTT.

CDR3 residues: CASSNRAPEQFF. CDR3 coding DNA: TGTGCCAGCAGTAACAGGGCTCCTGAGCAGTTCTTC. The chain uses TRBV2 and TRBJ2-1; TRBD1 might be the D (6 bases). The CDR3 length is 12 residues. V was pared by 5 bases and J by 9 bases, with 11 bases between. The V gene's germline CDR1 is SNHLY and CDR2 FYNNEI. Full variable domain (rest looked up from reference TRBV2 and TRBJ2-1): EPEVTQTPSHQVTQMGQEVILRCVPISNHLYFYWYRQILGQKVEFLVSFYNNEISEKSEIFDDQFSVERPDGSNFTLKIRSTKLEDSAMYFCASSNRAPEQFFGPGTRLTVL.

This chain links TRBV5-1 with TRBJ2-2; weak D call: TRBD2 (5 bases). The ends were cut back, 0 bases at V and 4 bases at J, with 7 bases in the middle. The CDR3 runs 14 residues. Germline CDR1 is SGHRS and CDR2 is YFSETQ. The CDR3 here is CASSLGTSTGELFF. The CDR3 nucleotides are TGCGCCAGCAGCTTGGGGACTTCCACCGGGGAGCTGTTTTTT.

This chain uses TRBV4-1 with TRBJ2-7; 8 bases map to TRBD1. This CDR3 is built from 16 residues. After removal of 4 bases from V and 2 bases from J, the junction contained 10 bases not matched to a gene. The germline V gene encodes CDR1 MGHRA and CDR2 YSYEKL. The CDR3: CASSLGPGQATYEQYF. CDR3 in DNA: TGCGCCAGCAGCCTGGGGCCGGGACAGGCGACCTACGAGCAGTACTTC.

The chain combines TRBV7-7 with TRBJ2-2; a weak D match, TRBD2 (5 bases). The CDR3 has 17 residues. The V gene lost 5 bases and the J gene lost 2 bases, with 18 bases spanning the gap. The germline CDR1 and CDR2 sequences are SSHAT and FNYEAQ (reference sequence). Here the CDR3 reads CASSPLGLSPNTGELFF. The CDR3 DNA is TGTGCCAGCAGCCCGCTAGGACTCTCCCCCAACACCGGGGAGCTGTTTTTT.

A few counts support this clone. This chain joins TRBV6-1 and TRBJ1-5; D gene ambiguous. The ends were cut back, 2 bases at V and 4 bases at J, with 27 bases in the middle. The CDR3 is 20 amino acids. CDR1 and CDR2 from the germline V gene are MNHNS and SASEGT. In nucleotides, the CDR3 is TGTGCCAGCAGTGAAATGAATAACCCCAAATGGAGTATTACTAATCAGCCCCAGCATTTT. It encodes CASSEMNNPKWSITNQPQHF.

The chain couples TRBV28 to TRBJ1-3; 9 nucleotides match TRBD1. Trimming at V came to 5 bases and at J to 0 bases, leaving 2 bases not matched to a gene. This CDR3 has 15 residues. Germline loops: CDR1 MDHEN, CDR2 SYDVKM. CDR3: CASSTGGSSGNTIYF. In nucleotides, the CDR3 is TGTGCCAGCAGTACAGGGGGCAGCTCTGGAAACACCATATATTTT. Complete variable domain (other parts from reference TRBV28 and TRBJ1-3): DVKVTQSSRYLVKRTGEKVFLECVQDMDHENMFWYRQDPGLGLRLIYFSYDVKMKEKGDIPEGYSVSREKKERFSLILESASTNQTSMYLCASSTGGSSGNTIYFGEGSWLTVV.

The chain links TRBV18 to TRBJ2-5, with D possibly matching TRBD1 (5 bases). Germline CDR1 and CDR2: KGHSH and LQKENI. This CDR3 region has 14 residues. V dropped 2 bases and J dropped 4 bases, with 11 bases sitting between them. CDR3 DNA sequence: TGTGCCAGCTCACCAAAAGACAGTCCAGAGACCCAGTACTTC. Protein sequence: CASSPKDSPETQYF.

This clone was counted only a few times. This chain joins TRBV7-2 and TRBJ1-2, with D uncertain. This CDR3 has 15 amino acids. V gave up 5 bases and J gave up 0 bases, with 13 bases separating them. CDR1 and CDR2 (germline): SGHTA, FQGNSA. The CDR3 region has the DNA TGTGCCAGCAGCACCCGACGGAGAGCTAACTATGGCTACACCTTC. Translating gives CASSTRRRANYGYTF. Full variable domain (rest looked up from reference TRBV7-2 and TRBJ1-2): GAGVSQSPSNKVTEKGKDVELRCDPISGHTALYWYRQSLGQGLEFLIYFQGNSAPDKSGLPSDRFSAERTGGSVSTLTIQRTQQEDSAVYLCASSTRRRANYGYTFGSGTRLTVV.